The source of this T cell receptor beta chain is a study of technical replicates of blood from several donors. Sequencing was performed with immunoSEQ multiplex PCR; in TCRdb, only in-frame clones are kept and a portion is missing. The data contain tens of thousands of clones, approximately 94% of them singletons. This clone appeared a single time. Trimming took off 0 bases at V and 0 bases at J, with 9 bases between the two ends. CDR3 length: 16 amino acids. Germline CDR1 SNHLY, CDR2 FYNNEI. The sequence came from a human donor in good health. Material for sequencing was T cells isolated from PBMCs. V gene TRBV2 combines with J gene TRBJ1-3; D remains unclear. Written as DNA, the CDR3 is TGTGCCAGCAGTGAAGCCAGGTTTTACTCTGGAAACACCATATATTTT. Its translation is CASSEARFYSGNTIYF.